This is a list of T cell receptor beta chains from one sample in a study of cytomegalovirus exposure and HLA in healthy donors. Profiling relied on immunoSEQ multiplex PCR, and the TCRdb table lists in-frame clones only, not all of them. The sample includes 85,000 to 100,000 clones, around 85% of them seen just once. Source material: PBMCs. The receptors shown here come from a girl aged 2 to 9 in good health and CMV-seropositive. Both conserved end residues are part of each CDR3. The order of the fields is V gene, J gene, D gene, clone size, CDR3 protein, CDR3 DNA. The D gene is left open where the match is weak. Size tells how often a clone was seen (once, few, many) or the class of an expanded clone, and some rows leave it out.

V: TRBV5-6
J: TRBJ2-5
D: TRBD2
size: .
CDR3: CASQRRTSGRGGEETQYF
DNA: TGTGCCAGCCAACGAAGGACTAGCGGGAGAGGAGGAGAGGAGACCCAGTACTTC

V: TRBV29-1
J: TRBJ2-7
D: .
size: .
CDR3: CSVKQATLYEQYF
DNA: TGCAGCGTCAAGCAGGCTACCCTCTACGAGCAGTACTTC

V: TRBV19
J: TRBJ2-2
D: .
size: .
CDR3: CASSIWPRENTGELFF
DNA: TGTGCCAGTAGTATCTGGCCGAGGGAGAACACCGGGGAGCTGTTTTTT

V: TRBV6-5
J: TRBJ2-7
D: TRBD1
size: .
CDR3: CASSYGDRSYEQYF
DNA: TGTGCCAGCAGTTATGGGGACAGGAGTTACGAGCAGTACTTC

V: TRBV6-5
J: TRBJ1-2
D: .
size: .
CDR3: CASRTDKDYGYTF
DNA: TGTGCCAGCAGGACAGACAAAGACTATGGCTACACCTTC

V: TRBV7-8
J: TRBJ2-7
D: .
size: .
CDR3: CASSSPLRDTSYEQYF
DNA: TGTGCCAGCAGCTCACCCCTCCGGGACACCTCCTACGAGCAGTACTTC

V: TRBV9
J: TRBJ2-6
D: .
size: .
CDR3: CASSLGGSGANVLTF
DNA: TGTGCCAGCAGCCTGGGGGGCTCTGGGGCCAACGTCCTGACTTTC

V: TRBV10-3
J: TRBJ1-4
D: TRBD1
size: .
CDR3: CAISEYGQGDEKLFF
DNA: TGTGCCATCAGTGAGTACGGACAGGGGGATGAAAAACTGTTTTTT

V: TRBV10-2
J: TRBJ2-2
D: .
size: .
CDR3: CASIPLAPTNTGELFF
DNA: TGCGCCAGCATACCCTTAGCACCTACGAACACCGGGGAGCTGTTTTTT

V: TRBV1
J: TRBJ2-3
D: .
size: .
CDR3: CTSSRPLAGAHTQYF
DNA: TGCACCAGCAGTCGACCGCTAGCGGGAGCCCATACGCAGTATTTT

V: TRBV27
J: TRBJ2-7
D: .
size: .
CDR3: CASSSGLFYEQYF
DNA: TGTGCCAGCAGCTCAGGACTTTTCTACGAGCAGTACTTC

V: TRBV28
J: TRBJ1-2
D: TRBD1
size: .
CDR3: CASSLPGPRDRANYGYTF
DNA: TGTGCCAGCAGTTTACCTGGGCCCCGGGACAGGGCTAACTATGGCTACACCTTC

V: TRBV10-1
J: TRBJ1-4
D: .
size: .
CDR3: CASTTHYGGNEKLFF
DNA: TGCGCCAGCACTACCCATTACGGGGGAAATGAAAAACTGTTTTTT

V: TRBV9
J: TRBJ1-5
D: .
size: .
CDR3: CASSVDGSNQPQHF
DNA: TGTGCCAGCAGCGTAGACGGGAGCAATCAGCCCCAGCATTTT

V: TRBV4-3
J: TRBJ1-1
D: TRBD1
size: .
CDR3: CASSQDATGGTEAFF
DNA: TGCGCCAGCAGCCAAGACGCGACAGGGGGCACTGAAGCTTTCTTT

V: TRBV6-6
J: TRBJ1-4
D: TRBD1
size: few
CDR3: CASIWDRGEKLFF
DNA: TGTGCCAGCATCTGGGACAGAGGGGAAAAACTGTTTTTT

V: TRBV7-9
J: TRBJ2-7
D: .
size: .
CDR3: CASSFASGSQNEQYF
DNA: TGTGCCAGCAGCTTTGCCAGCGGGTCACAAAACGAGCAGTACTTC

V: TRBV6-6
J: TRBJ2-1
D: .
size: few
CDR3: CASGPIVSEQFF
DNA: TGTGCCAGCGGTCCTATAGTGTCTGAGCAGTTCTTC

V: TRBV4-3
J: TRBJ2-7
D: .
size: .
CDR3: CASSQDSSGLGSYEQYF
DNA: TGCGCCAGCAGCCAAGATTCGTCAGGGCTGGGTTCCTACGAGCAGTACTTC

V: TRBV5-1
J: TRBJ1-1
D: TRBD1
size: .
CDR3: CASSNHGTGLHLNTEAFF
DNA: TGCGCCAGCAGCAACCATGGGACAGGTCTTCATCTGAACACTGAAGCTTTCTTT

V: TRBV30
J: TRBJ1-1
D: .
size: .
CDR3: CAWRARGTEAFF
DNA: TGTGCCTGGAGGGCTCGTGGCACTGAAGCTTTCTTT

V: TRBV7-2
J: TRBJ1-5
D: .
size: few
CDR3: CASSQAGPKTGQPQHF
DNA: TGTGCCAGCAGCCAAGCGGGGCCTAAAACGGGTCAGCCCCAGCATTTT

V: TRBV5-6
J: TRBJ2-7
D: TRBD2
size: .
CDR3: CASSQGTKNYEQYF
DNA: TGTGCCAGCAGCCAAGGGACTAAAAACTACGAGCAGTACTTC

V: TRBV28
J: TRBJ2-1
D: .
size: few
CDR3: CASSLVSGTYNEQFF
DNA: TGTGCCAGCAGTTTGGTCAGCGGAACCTACAATGAGCAGTTCTTC

V: TRBV4-1
J: TRBJ1-5
D: .
size: few
CDR3: CASSQPGTYSNQPQHF
DNA: TGCGCCAGCAGCCAACCGGGAACGTATAGCAATCAGCCCCAGCATTTT

V: TRBV6-1
J: TRBJ2-2
D: .
size: .
CDR3: CASSAGKEAGELFF
DNA: TGTGCCAGCAGTGCAGGGAAAGAAGCCGGGGAGCTGTTTTTT

V: TRBV7-2
J: TRBJ1-1
D: .
size: once
CDR3: CASSFNPNPSTEAFF
DNA: TGTGCCAGCAGCTTTAATCCCAATCCCAGCACTGAAGCTTTCTTT

V: TRBV28
J: TRBJ1-5
D: .
size: few
CDR3: CASSFQGYNQPQHF
DNA: TGTGCCAGCAGTTTCCAGGGTTATAATCAGCCCCAGCATTTT

V: TRBV19
J: TRBJ1-5
D: TRBD1
size: .
CDR3: CASTTGVGYQPQHF
DNA: TGTGCCAGTACGACAGGGGTAGGTTACCAGCCCCAGCATTTT

V: TRBV7-2
J: TRBJ2-1
D: .
size: .
CDR3: CASSSRRSYNEQFF
DNA: TGTGCCAGCAGCTCCCGGAGATCCTACAATGAGCAGTTCTTC

V: TRBV4-1
J: TRBJ2-1
D: .
size: .
CDR3: CASSHDRSSYNEQFF
DNA: TGCGCCAGCAGCCATGATCGGAGTTCCTACAATGAGCAGTTCTTC

V: TRBV2
J: TRBJ2-7
D: TRBD1
size: .
CDR3: CASSSTGQGPYEQYF
DNA: TGTGCCAGCAGTTCTACGGGACAGGGCCCCTACGAGCAGTACTTC

V: TRBV7-8
J: TRBJ2-2
D: .
size: once
CDR3: CASTLEGQLGGELFF
DNA: TGTGCCAGCACGCTCGAAGGACAGCTTGGCGGGGAGCTGTTTTTT